This TCR beta chain was observed in a study of cytomegalovirus exposure and HLA in healthy donors. Turning to the study itself: An early release of data contained some 80 million unique TCRs, which came from HLA-typed donors. Out of 398 genotyped donors, about 76% belonged to the Caucasian-associated ancestry cluster.

The primer mix had 60 Vbeta and 13 Jbeta primers. Study processing details: Per a later analysis, the number of unique TCR beta chains was around 80 million, of which about 11 million were shared. This table comes from immunoSEQ multiplex PCR, and its TCRdb copy is limited to in-frame clones, with some not included. V and J calls and clone size are as listed in that table; D and trimming were resolved from the DNA. The data hold over 100,000 clones, with 76% observed a single time. The TCR sequence derives from a female donor in good health and CMV-seropositive. Material for sequencing was PBMCs.

In nucleotides, the CDR3 is TGTGCCAGCAGTGAAACCCGGACAGGGGATAGAGATACGCAGTATTTT. This encodes CASSETRTGDRDTQYF. This chain connects TRBV6-1 to TRBJ2-3; 9 bases fit TRBD1. Germline V gives CDR1 MNHNS, CDR2 SASEGT. J lost 5 bases, V lost 2 bases, and 8 bases had no gene match. CDR3 size: 16 residues.